The 18 T cell receptor beta chains given below trace back to one sample, sequenced in a study of cytomegalovirus exposure and HLA in healthy donors. A multiplex PCR was run with 60 Vbeta primers and 13 Jbeta primers. Libraries were prepared by immunoSEQ multiplex PCR; TCRdb keeps only in-frame clonotypes and omits some of them. The profile covers a few hundred thousand clones, with 60% to 85% appearing a single time and around 15% taken by the ten largest. The specimen was PBMCs. The receptors here all came from a middle-aged man in good health and CMV-seronegative.

This sequence joins TRBV6-1 and TRBJ2-3, with D possibly being TRBD1 (5 bases). Germline V gene sequence: CDR1 MNHNS, CDR2 SASEGT. V was clipped by 1 base and J by 0 bases, with 8 bases between them. The CDR3 covers 15 residues. The DNA for the CDR3 is TGTGCCAGCAGTGAAGGACAGATTAGCACAGATACGCAGTATTTT. Translating it yields CASSEGQISTDTQYF.

This chain joins TRBV7-8 and TRBJ1-2; no firm D call. Germline values: CDR1 SGHVS, CDR2 FQNEAQ. The CDR3 is 13 amino acids. Trimming took 6 bases from V and 2 from J, leaving 10 bases between them. This CDR3 reads CASSSTVNYGYTF. The CDR3 nucleotides read TGTGCCAGCAGTTCCACAGTGAACTATGGCTACACCTTC.

This chain uses TRBV27 with TRBJ1-4; TRBD1 matches at 9 bases. This CDR3 comprises 15 residues. J lost 3 bases, V lost 5 bases, and 4 bases had no gene match. Germline V CDR1 and CDR2: MNHEY, SMNVEV (reference sequence). The CDR3 reads CASSLRTGANEKLFF. The CDR3 DNA reads as TGTGCCAGCAGTCTTCGGACAGGGGCTAATGAAAAACTGTTTTTT.

The V gene is TRBV13, the J gene TRBJ2-1; D is perhaps TRBD2 (5 bases). Germline CDR1 is PRHDT and CDR2 is FYEKMQ (reference sequence). The V gene lost 4 bases and the J gene lost 5 bases, with 21 bases spanning the gap. CDR3 length: 17 residues. This CDR3 is CASSSPLREGSHNEQFF. In DNA form, the CDR3 reads TGTGCCAGCAGCTCTCCTTTAAGAGAGGGTTCCCACAATGAGCAGTTCTTC.

The rearrangement uses TRBV28 and TRBJ1-2, with a weak D call TRBD1 (6 bases). Germline-derived CDR1 and CDR2 are MDHEN and SYDVKM. V dropped 2 bases and J dropped 3 bases, with 13 bases sitting between them. The CDR3 consists of 15 residues. The DNA of the CDR3 is TGTGCCAGCAGTTTACCAGGGGAAGAAGACTATGGCTACACCTTC. Translated: CASSLPGEEDYGYTF.

The CDR3 protein is CASSEETGGKETQYF. Written as DNA, the CDR3 is TGTGCCAGCAGTGAGGAGACAGGGGGTAAAGAGACCCAGTACTTC. The chain joins TRBV2 to TRBJ2-5, with 9 nucleotides matching TRBD1. There are 15 residues in the CDR3. The V segment lost 3 bases and the J segment 3 bases; nucleotides outside the gene matches: 5. Germline assignment: CDR1 SNHLY and CDR2 FYNNEI. The full variable domain, with the rest looked up from reference TRBV2 and TRBJ2-5, is EPEVTQTPSHQVTQMGQEVILRCVPISNHLYFYWYRQILGQKVEFLVSFYNNEISEKSEIFDDQFSVERPDGSNFTLKIRSTKLEDSAMYFCASSEETGGKETQYFGPGTRLLVL.

The rearrangement links TRBV7-9 to TRBJ1-3, with 9 bases matching TRBD1. The junction had 6 bases not matched to a gene; V was cut back by 2 bases and J by 4 bases. CDR3 length: 16 amino acids. The germline gives CDR1 SEHNR, CDR2 FQNEAQ (reference sequence). The CDR3 DNA follows: TGTGCCAGCAGCTTACGTACCGGACAGGGGGGAAACACCATATATTTT. Protein sequence: CASSLRTGQGGNTIYF.

V usage is TRBV6-5 and J usage is TRBJ2-5; D call uncertain. CDR1 and CDR2 from the germline V gene are MNHEY and SVGAGI. The CDR3 is 14 residues long. Trimming pared 6 bases from V and 1 base from J, leaving 12 bases between. The DNA of the CDR3 is TGTGCCAGCAGCATGGCTAGGAGCCAAGAGACCCAGTACTTC. Its translation: CASSMARSQETQYF.

This clone turned up a few times. This sequence joins TRBV13 and TRBJ2-1; D gene ambiguous. CDR1 is PRHDT and CDR2 is FYEKMQ in the germline V gene (reference sequence). The CDR3 sequence is 12 residues long. With 5 bases removed from V and 5 bases from J, the gap between germline ends came to 7 bases. CDR3 coding DNA: TGTGCCAGCAGCCAAACTCACAATGAGCAGTTCTTC. This encodes CASSQTHNEQFF.

This clone was detected only once. This chain's CDR3 is CASSEQGINQPQHF. DNA of the CDR3: TGTGCCAGCAGTGAGCAGGGAATCAATCAGCCCCAGCATTTT. The V call is TRBV2, the J call TRBJ1-5; D is possibly TRBD1 (5 bases). V was pared by 3 bases and J by 3 bases, with 9 bases between. The CDR3 consists of 14 residues. Germline CDR1 SNHLY, CDR2 FYNNEI.

The V gene is TRBV11-1, the J gene TRBJ2-2, with a possible D match to TRBD1 (6 bases). The CDR3 has 14 residues. The germline V and J ends were trimmed by 5 bases and 0 bases, with 7 bases remaining between them. In germline, CDR1 is SGHAT, CDR2 FQDESV (reference sequence). This chain's CDR3 is CASSRTANTGELFF. The CDR3, as DNA: TGTGCCAGCAGCCGGACAGCGAACACCGGGGAGCTGTTTTTT. Together with reference TRBV11-1 and TRBJ2-2, the CDR3 gives the full variable domain: EAEVAQSPRYKITEKSQAVAFWCDPISGHATLYWYRQILGQGPELLVQFQDESVVDDSQLPKDRFSAERLKGVDSTLKIQPAELGDSAMYLCASSRTANTGELFFGEGSRLTVL.

This chain joins TRBV28 and TRBJ1-1, with D possibly TRBD1 on 6 matching bases. In germline, CDR1 is MDHEN, CDR2 SYDVKM. CDR3 length equals 15 residues. V dropped 6 bases and J dropped 1 base, with 15 bases sitting between them. The CDR3: CASRLYRARNTEAFF. The CDR3 bases are TGTGCCAGCAGACTTTACAGGGCGCGGAACACTGAAGCTTTCTTT.

The chain links TRBV2 to TRBJ2-5; D perhaps matches TRBD1 (6 bases). V lost 7 bases, J lost 2 bases, and 17 bases lay in between. This CDR3 comprises 15 residues. The V gene's germline CDR1 is SNHLY and CDR2 FYNNEI. Here the CDR3 reads CASKQGLQAQETQYF. In nucleotides, the CDR3 is TGTGCCAGCAAACAGGGCTTACAGGCACAAGAGACCCAGTACTTC.

The CDR3 nucleotides read TGTGCCAGCAGCCGCGCCCCGGGTGAAGCTTTCTTT. Amino acids: CASSRAPGEAFF. The V gene is TRBV5-6, the J gene TRBJ1-1; D is ambiguous. Germline loops: CDR1 SGHDT, CDR2 YYEEEE. The V and J ends lost 4 bases and 7 bases respectively, with 11 bases between them. The CDR3 covers 12 residues.

The gene calls are TRBV5-6 and TRBJ2-7; D gene uncertain. The germline V gene encodes CDR1 SGHDT and CDR2 YYEEEE. The CDR3 contains 12 residues. Trimming removed 4 bases from V and 4 bases from J, with 9 bases in between. The CDR3 region has the DNA TGTGCCAGCAGCCACGAGCCGTACGAGCAGTACTTC. Protein: CASSHEPYEQYF. The complete variable domain, with remaining parts taken from reference TRBV5-6 and TRBJ2-7, reads DAGVTQSPTHLIKTRGQQVTLRCSPKSGHDTVSWYQQALGQGPQFIFQYYEEEERQRGNFPDRFSGHQFPNYSSELNVNALLLGDSALYLCASSHEPYEQYFGPGTRLTVT.

The chain is built from TRBV7-2 and TRBJ2-1; 7 positions agree with TRBD2. CDR3 length: 14 amino acids. The trim removed 1 base at V and 9 bases at J, leaving 6 bases unmatched. Germline lookup yields CDR1 SGHTA and CDR2 FQGNSA. CDR3 in DNA: TGTGCCAGCAGCTTAGAGAACGGCGGGGGTGAGCAGTTCTTC. Amino acids: CASSLENGGGEQFF.

The chain is built from TRBV14 and TRBJ1-2; 8 bases align to TRBD1. There are 16 residues in the CDR3. V shed 2 bases and J 0 bases; nucleotides not matched to a gene: 5. The germline V gene encodes CDR1 SGHDN and CDR2 FVKESK. The CDR3: CASSQWTGNPNYGYTF. DNA for the CDR3: TGTGCCAGCAGCCAATGGACAGGGAACCCTAACTATGGCTACACCTTC.

This chain joins TRBV5-6 and TRBJ1-1, with D tentatively TRBD1 (6 bases). Germline CDR1 is SGHDT and CDR2 is YYEEEE. Trimming shortened V by 1 base and J by 5 bases, and 12 bases separated the two germline ends. CDR3 length: 14 residues. The CDR3 protein is CASSLSGGGTEAFF. CDR3 nucleotide sequence: TGTGCCAGCAGCTTGTCGGGGGGCGGAACTGAAGCTTTCTTT.